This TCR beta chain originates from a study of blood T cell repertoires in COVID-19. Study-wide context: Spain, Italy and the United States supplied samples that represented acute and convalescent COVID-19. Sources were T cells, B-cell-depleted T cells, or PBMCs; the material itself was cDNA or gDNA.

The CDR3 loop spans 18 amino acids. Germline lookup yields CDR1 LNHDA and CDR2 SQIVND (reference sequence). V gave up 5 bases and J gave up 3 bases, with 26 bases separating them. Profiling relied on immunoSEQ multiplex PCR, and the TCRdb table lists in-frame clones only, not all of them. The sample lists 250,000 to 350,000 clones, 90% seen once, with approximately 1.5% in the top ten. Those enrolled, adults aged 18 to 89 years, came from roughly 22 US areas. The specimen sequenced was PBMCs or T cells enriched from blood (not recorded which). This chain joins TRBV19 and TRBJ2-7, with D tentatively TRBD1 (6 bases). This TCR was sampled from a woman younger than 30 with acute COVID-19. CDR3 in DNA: TGTGCCAGTAGTCCTCAGGGTCTTCGAGGGGGAGACCACTACGAGCAGTACTTC. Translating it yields CASSPQGLRGGDHYEQYF. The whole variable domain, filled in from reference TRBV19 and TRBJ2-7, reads DGGITQSPKYLFRKEGQNVTLSCEQNLNHDAMYWYRQDPGQGLRLIYYSQIVNDFQKGDIAEGYSVSREKKESFPLTVTSAQKNPTAFYLCASSPQGLRGGDHYEQYFGPGTRLTVT.